The 32 T cell receptor beta chains presented below share a single source sample, sequenced in a study of identical twins. One entry per CDR3 protein results from TCRdb running MiXCR on the 5' RACE reads. The table has some 1,700,000 distinct CDR3 sequences, more than 30% seen once; the top ten hold approximately 0.25%. Sequences were obtained from cord blood. These receptors all stem from a newborn girl in good health.

J is TRBJ2-1 and V is TRBV10-3, with 9 bases fitting TRBD1. The J segment lost 5 bases and the V segment lost 6 bases, leaving 5 bases of the junction unmatched. This CDR3 region has 14 residues. Germline lookup yields CDR1 ENHRY and CDR2 SYGVKD. The DNA for the CDR3 is TGTGCCATCAGGGCCGGGACAGGGCACAATGAGCAGTTCTTC. The encoded protein is CAIRAGTGHNEQFF.

This clonotype has more than one count but fewer than ten. The chain links TRBV10-3 to TRBJ2-1, with D tentatively TRBD2 (5 bases). The CDR3 covers 13 residues. Trimming removed 9 bases from V and 7 bases from J, with 16 bases in between. The germline CDR1 and CDR2 sequences are ENHRY and SYGVKD. CDR3: CAMAWTSGNEQFF. CDR3 in DNA: TGTGCCATGGCGTGGACCTCGGGGAATGAGCAGTTCTTC.

This clonotype was seen more than once but under ten times. This chain joins TRBV2 and TRBJ2-3, with 13 bases fitting TRBD2. Per germline, CDR1 SNHLY and CDR2 FYNNEI. The ends lost 6 bases at V and 2 bases at J; junction bases unmatched: 5. This CDR3 region has 16 residues. CDR3 amino acids: CASRRGLAGSTDTQYF. Written as DNA, the CDR3 is TGTGCCAGCAGAAGGGGACTAGCGGGGTCCACAGATACGCAGTATTTT.

This sequence joins TRBV2 and TRBJ2-1; 8 positions match TRBD2. V trimming: 8 bases; J trimming: 5 bases; junction bases outside the gene matches: 8. CDR1 SNHLY and CDR2 FYNNEI come from the germline V gene. The CDR3 contains 14 residues. DNA of the CDR3: TGTGCCAGCTGGGGGAGCGGGGGTCACAATGAGCAGTTCTTC. It codes for CASWGSGGHNEQFF.

The chain is built from TRBV2 and TRBJ2-2; D tentatively fits TRBD1 or TRBD2 (5 bases each). Germline values: CDR1 SNHLY, CDR2 FYNNEI. Trimming removed 6 bases from V and 3 bases from J, with 8 bases in between. There are 13 residues in the CDR3. DNA of the CDR3: TGTGCCAGCAGAAGAGGGGACACCGGGGAGCTGTTTTTT. Encoded protein: CASRRGDTGELFF.

The rearrangement uses TRBV20-1 and TRBJ1-2; TRBD1 matches at 8 bases. V lost 1 base to trimming and J lost 1 base; unmatched junction nucleotides: 5. In germline, CDR1 is DFQATT, CDR2 SNEGSKA (reference sequence). The CDR3 consists of 15 residues. The CDR3 protein is CSARVRTGHNYGYTF. DNA for the CDR3: TGCAGTGCTAGAGTCCGGACAGGGCATAACTATGGCTACACCTTC.

The CDR3 DNA sequence: TGCAGTGCTAGCCGCAGGGACTATGGCTACACCTTC. This gives the protein CSASRRDYGYTF. The rearrangement links TRBV20-1 to TRBJ1-2; D possibly corresponds to TRBD1 (5 bases). Germline CDR1 DFQATT, CDR2 SNEGSKA (reference sequence). Trimming removed 3 bases from V and 3 bases from J, with 8 bases in between. The CDR3 has 12 amino acids.

The V call is TRBV5-1, the J call TRBJ2-2; 11 nucleotides match TRBD2. This CDR3 is 16 amino acids long. Germline V CDR1 and CDR2: SGHRS, YFSETQ. The J segment lost 0 bases and the V segment lost 9 bases, leaving 7 bases of the junction unmatched. The CDR3 sequence is CATTGLAASNTGELFF. The CDR3 bases are TGCGCCACCACGGGACTAGCGGCTTCGAACACCGGGGAGCTGTTTTTT.

The V gene is TRBV28, the J gene TRBJ2-1; D not resolved. This CDR3 is built from 13 residues. V lost 7 bases and J lost 10, with 17 bases in between. Germline V lookup: CDR1 MDHEN, CDR2 SYDVKM. CDR3 sequence: CASNLDHQLEQFF. The CDR3 DNA follows: TGTGCCAGCAACTTAGACCACCAATTAGAGCAGTTCTTC. Full variable domain (outside the CDR3, taken from reference TRBV28 and TRBJ2-1): DVKVTQSSRYLVKRTGEKVFLECVQDMDHENMFWYRQDPGLGLRLIYFSYDVKMKEKGDIPEGYSVSREKKERFSLILESASTNQTSMYLCASNLDHQLEQFFGPGTRLTVL.

This chain joins TRBV20-1 and TRBJ2-4, with D tentatively TRBD2 (7 bases). Germline lookup yields CDR1 DFQATT and CDR2 SNEGSKA (reference sequence). The germline V and J ends were trimmed by 0 bases and 6 bases, with 15 bases remaining between them. This CDR3 spans 15 amino acids. In DNA form, the CDR3 reads TGCAGTGCTAGAGATCTGGGGGGGCCCGGAAACATTCAGTACTTC. Its protein is CSARDLGGPGNIQYF.

This clonotype showed up just a few times. The chain links TRBV12-3 or TRBV12-4 to TRBJ2-2; tentatively, D is TRBD2 (5 bases). Trimming took 4 bases from V and 3 from J, leaving 9 bases between them. CDR3 length: 14 amino acids. As DNA, the CDR3 is TGTGCCAGCAGTTACGCCGGGGACACCGGGGAGCTGTTTTTT. Amino acid sequence: CASSYAGDTGELFF.

This clonotype was counted only a few times. The V call is TRBV7-9, the J call TRBJ2-1; possibly TRBD1 or TRBD2 for D (5 bases each). This CDR3 comprises 13 residues. The germline V and J ends were trimmed by 2 bases and 9 bases, with 11 bases remaining between them. Germline CDR1 SEHNR, CDR2 FQNEAQ (reference sequence). The CDR3 sequence: CASSLRGEGEQFF. In nucleotides, the CDR3 is TGTGCCAGCAGCTTAAGGGGAGAAGGTGAGCAGTTCTTC.

The J gene is TRBJ2-4, the V gene TRBV7-2, with 16 bases fitting TRBD2. The ends lost 5 bases at V and 13 bases at J; junction bases unmatched: 11. The CDR3 extends over 16 amino acids. CDR1 is SGHTA and CDR2 is FQGNSA in the germline V gene. CDR3 residues: CASSHEGLAGGEEQYF. The CDR3 coding sequence is TGTGCCAGCAGCCACGAGGGACTAGCGGGGGGGGAAGAGCAGTACTTC.

The chain links TRBV4-1 to TRBJ1-2, with a weak D call TRBD1 (6 bases). Germline values: CDR1 MGHRA, CDR2 YSYEKL. This CDR3 contains 14 residues. V lost 0 bases, J lost 3 bases, and 8 bases lay in between. CDR3 region: CASSQERTDYGYTF. In DNA, the CDR3 is TGCGCCAGCAGCCAAGAACGGACAGACTATGGCTACACCTTC.

Only a few counts were recorded for this clonotype. V and J are TRBV7-9 and TRBJ2-1; TRBD2 matches at 13 bases. The CDR3 contains 18 residues. Germline values: CDR1 SEHNR, CDR2 FQNEAQ (reference sequence). The junction had 11 bases not matched to a gene; V was cut back by 3 bases and J by 6 bases. The CDR3 region is CASSLVPTSGRWGNEQFF. The CDR3 region has the DNA TGTGCCAGCAGCTTGGTCCCGACTAGCGGGAGGTGGGGCAATGAGCAGTTCTTC.

This clonotype was seen a handful of times. The chain uses TRBV28 and TRBJ2-7, with TRBD1 matching over 9 bases. The junction had 12 bases not matched to a gene; V was cut back by 6 bases and J by 6 bases. CDR3 length: 15 residues. Per germline, CDR1 MDHEN and CDR2 SYDVKM. The CDR3 reads CASRLWTGAQGEQYF. The CDR3 DNA reads TGTGCCAGCAGGCTATGGACAGGGGCGCAGGGCGAGCAGTACTTC. The whole variable domain, filled in from reference TRBV28 and TRBJ2-7, reads DVKVTQSSRYLVKRTGEKVFLECVQDMDHENMFWYRQDPGLGLRLIYFSYDVKMKEKGDIPEGYSVSREKKERFSLILESASTNQTSMYLCASRLWTGAQGEQYFGPGTRLTVT.

The J gene is TRBJ2-3, the V gene TRBV13; a possible D gene is TRBD2 (6 bases). CDR1 and CDR2 (germline): PRHDT, FYEKMQ (reference sequence). The CDR3 consists of 17 residues. Trimming shortened V by 6 bases and J by 0 bases, and 19 bases separated the two germline ends. The CDR3 reads CASSFLPRGTSTDTQYF. In DNA form, the CDR3 reads TGTGCCAGCAGTTTCCTACCGCGGGGAACTAGCACAGATACGCAGTATTTT.

This clonotype has a handful of counts. V gene TRBV5-1 combines with J gene TRBJ2-1, with 8 bases lining up with TRBD2. The CDR3 spans 14 residues. V lost 0 bases to trimming and J lost 7 bases; unmatched junction nucleotides: 3. CDR1 is SGHRS, CDR2 YFSETQ, per germline. The CDR3 loop reads CASSLDVAGNEQFF. The CDR3 DNA sequence: TGCGCCAGCAGCTTGGATGTAGCGGGGAATGAGCAGTTCTTC.

This clonotype was seen only a few times. This chain uses TRBV28 with TRBJ1-5, with 7 bases matching TRBD1. CDR1 and CDR2 (germline): MDHEN, SYDVKM. The CDR3 length is 15 residues. V shed 2 bases, J shed 4 bases, and the junction held 5 bases outside the gene matches. CDR3: CASSLLVRGNQPQHF. As DNA, the CDR3 is TGTGCCAGCAGTTTACTGGTCAGGGGGAATCAGCCCCAGCATTTT.

This clonotype has only a few counts. The chain carries TRBV28 and TRBJ2-2; a possible D gene is TRBD2 (5 bases). The V and J ends lost 6 bases and 4 bases respectively, with 15 bases between them. The CDR3 is 15 amino acids. CDR1 and CDR2 from the germline V gene are MDHEN and SYDVKM. The CDR3 bases are TGTGCCAGCAGCAAGTTTCGGGGTGGCACCGGGGAGCTGTTTTTT. This encodes CASSKFRGGTGELFF.

This clonotype was counted only a few times. The V call is TRBV12-3 or TRBV12-4, the J call TRBJ2-5; 10 bases agree with TRBD2. With 6 bases clipped from V and 3 bases from J, the junction kept 13 bases outside the gene matches. The CDR3 runs 17 residues. Here the CDR3 reads CASSPTTSGASKETQYF. For the CDR3, the DNA is TGTGCCAGCAGCCCTACTACTAGCGGGGCCTCAAAAGAGACCCAGTACTTC.

CDR3: CATSDPSRGLAADTQYF. In DNA, the CDR3 is TGTGCCACCAGTGATCCCTCCCGAGGACTAGCGGCAGATACGCAGTATTTT. The chain uses TRBV24-1 and TRBJ2-3, with TRBD2 matching over 10 bases. The junction had 9 bases not matched to a gene; V was cut back by 3 bases and J by 4 bases. The germline CDR1 and CDR2 sequences are KGHDR and SFDVKD. CDR3 size: 17 residues.

The chain combines TRBV6-1 with TRBJ1-5; tentative D call: TRBD1 (5 bases). The germline V and J ends were trimmed by 3 bases and 2 bases, with 14 bases remaining between them. The CDR3 is made up of 16 amino acids. Germline V gene data show CDR1 as MNHNS and CDR2 as SASEGT. The CDR3 spells CASSEVTGAGNQPQHF. The CDR3 coding sequence is TGTGCCAGCAGTGAGGTAACCGGGGCAGGCAATCAGCCCCAGCATTTT.

This clonotype showed up just a few times. This chain uses TRBV20-1 with TRBJ1-2; TRBD1 might be the D (5 bases). The V end was cut by 8 bases, the J end by 5 bases, with 15 bases between. This CDR3 is 12 amino acids long. CDR1 is DFQATT, CDR2 SNEGSKA, per germline (reference sequence). The chain's CDR3 is CSWWTGLYGYTF. Here the CDR3 DNA reads TGCAGTTGGTGGACGGGGCTTTATGGCTACACCTTC.

The chain joins TRBV24-1 to TRBJ2-1; D may be TRBD1 (5 bases). V was clipped by 4 bases and J by 2 bases, with 14 bases between them. CDR3 size: 16 residues. Germline CDR1 KGHDR, CDR2 SFDVKD. CDR3 nucleotides: TGTGCCACCAGTGACACCCGACAGTACCCCTACAATGAGCAGTTCTTC. Protein product: CATSDTRQYPYNEQFF.

In its sample, this clonotype was seen a few times. The CDR3 here is CASTRLAFF. DNA for the CDR3: TGTGCCAGCACGCGGTTGGCTTTCTTT. The chain is built from TRBV27 and TRBJ1-1; D unresolved. This CDR3 is built from 9 residues. V was cut by 7 bases and J by 11 bases, with 8 bases left in between. CDR1 MNHEY and CDR2 SMNVEV come from the germline V gene (reference sequence).

This clonotype was picked up a small number of times. V and J are TRBV20-1 and TRBJ2-7; 13 bases line up with TRBD2. CDR3 length: 17 residues. Germline V gene lookup returns CDR1 DFQATT and CDR2 SNEGSKA (reference sequence). The J segment lost 4 bases and the V segment lost 2 bases, leaving 11 bases of the junction unmatched. CDR3 in DNA: TGCAGTGCTAGATTGTGGACTAGCGGGAGAAAAGGATACGAGCAGTACTTC. Translation: CSARLWTSGRKGYEQYF.

As to this clonotype: This sequence may be a read error, since a much larger clone differs from it by one base. This chain links TRBV20-1 with TRBJ2-1, with D maybe TRBD2 (5 bases). CDR3 length: 14 amino acids. Trimming shortened V by 2 bases and J by 0 bases, and 8 bases separated the two germline ends. Per the germline V gene, CDR1 is DFQATT and CDR2 is SNEGSKA (reference sequence). The CDR3 sequence is CSARWESSYNEQFF. The CDR3 bases are TGCAGTGCTAGATGGGAGAGCTCCTACAATGAGCAGTTCTTC.

There are a few counts of this clonotype. This rearrangement joins TRBV5-1 to TRBJ2-3, with a tentative D call TRBD1 (6 bases). Looked up from germline, CDR1 is SGHRS and CDR2 is YFSETQ. The CDR3 is 15 amino acids. V shed 4 bases and J shed 2 bases, with 14 bases lying between them. CDR3 sequence (DNA): TGCGCCAGCAGCCAACAGGGTCCCCTCACAGATACGCAGTATTTT. It translates to CASSQQGPLTDTQYF.

This clonotype was counted a few times. This chain uses TRBV18 with TRBJ1-6; 9 bases align to TRBD1. V shed 3 bases and J 8 bases; nucleotides not matched to a gene: 2. Germline CDR1 and CDR2: KGHSH and LQKENI. This CDR3 has 14 residues. This CDR3 is CASSPGQGYSPLHF. CDR3 bases: TGTGCCAGCTCACCGGGACAGGGTTATTCACCCCTCCACTTT.

The CDR3 nucleotides are TGTGCCAGCAGCTTAGCCGGACGGTTACAGAATCAGCCCCAGCATTTT. Translating it yields CASSLAGRLQNQPQHF. This chain connects TRBV7-8 to TRBJ1-5; D not resolved. The germline V and J ends were trimmed by 0 bases and 4 bases, with 13 bases remaining between them. Germline CDR1 and CDR2: SGHVS and FQNEAQ. The CDR3 sequence is 16 residues long.

The sample holds a few counts of this clonotype. The CDR3 bases are TGTGCCAGCTTGGGACAGGTTGGGCAGCCCCAGCATTTT. Translated, it gives CASLGQVGQPQHF. This chain links TRBV12-3 or TRBV12-4 with TRBJ1-5, with 8 bases matching TRBD1. The CDR3 length is 13 residues. The ends lost 8 bases at V and 7 bases at J; junction bases unmatched: 7.